The rows below give T cell receptor beta chains drawn from one sample of a study of molecular identifiers for immune sequencing clone quantification. TCRdb re-analysed the PCR reads in MiXCR, keeping a single row per CDR3 protein. The data hold 85,000 to 90,000 distinct CDR3 sequences, with nearly 25% observed a single time. The sequencing sample was made of naive CD8+ T cells from blood, with Jurkat cell RNA spiked in. The receptors stem from a human donor in good health. Some libraries in this study had Jurkat cell RNA spiked in. Both conserved end residues are part of each CDR3. Each record gives: D gene, J gene, clone size, V gene, CDR3 DNA, CDR3 protein. A D gene is named only where the DNA matches it firmly. A row's size may be missing; if present it is once, few, many or a size class.

>-|TRBJ2-2|many|TRBV10-1
TGCGCCAGCAGTGCCTTATCGGGCACCGGGGAGCTGTTTTTT
CASSALSGTGELFF
>TRBD2|TRBJ2-3|many|TRBV5-6
TGTGCCAGCCGCCCCTGGGCGGGAGCCCGACGGACGCAGTATTTT
CASRPWAGARRTQYF
>-|TRBJ2-7|few|TRBV7-9
TGTGCCAGCAGCTCACCAAACAGATACGAGCAGTACTTC
CASSSPNRYEQYF
>TRBD1|TRBJ1-1|many|TRBV7-8
TGTGCCAGCAGCGCTCTCCGACAGGGAGTCACTGAAGCTTTCTTT
CASSALRQGVTEAFF
>-|TRBJ2-2|few|TRBV27
TGTGCCAGCAGTTTAGGATCGTGGGGCACCGGGGAGCTGTTTTTT
CASSLGSWGTGELFF
>TRBD2|TRBJ2-7|few|TRBV20-1
TGCAGTTCCCGGACTAGCGGGAGGATCTACGGGCAGTACTTC
CSSRTSGRIYGQYF
>-|TRBJ2-7|many|TRBV4-2
TGTGCCAGCAGCCAAGCGGGGGTGGGCGAGCAGTACTTC
CASSQAGVGEQYF
>TRBD2|TRBJ2-3|-|TRBV28
TGTGCCAGCAGTTTTGGGGGACTAGCGCTCACAGATACGCAGTATTTT
CASSFGGLALTDTQYF
>TRBD1|TRBJ2-7|few|TRBV13
TGTGCCAGCAGCGCCACCGGGACAGCGTTTCCGGGCGAGCAGTACTTC
CASSATGTAFPGEQYF
>TRBD2|TRBJ2-3|many|TRBV6-2/TRBV6-3
TGTGCCAGCAGTCCGGGGGGGTTGGAGCAGTATTTT
CASSPGGLEQYF
>-|TRBJ1-1|few|TRBV4-3
TGCGCCAGCAGCCAAGATTTTCCCCTCATAGGTCCACAAAGGAACACTGAAGCTTTCTTT
CASSQDFPLIGPQRNTEAFF
>-|TRBJ1-5|many|TRBV4-3
TGCGCCAGCAGCCAAGATCGGGTGGAGAATCAGCCCCAGCATTTT
CASSQDRVENQPQHF
>TRBD1|TRBJ1-5|few|TRBV2
TGTGCCAGCAGTGAATCGGCAGGGGGGGATCAGCCCCAGCATTTT
CASSESAGGDQPQHF
>TRBD1|TRBJ2-3|many|TRBV6-5
TGTGCCAGCAACCTGAGGACAGGGGGGAAAGATACGCAGTATTTT
CASNLRTGGKDTQYF
>-|TRBJ2-7|-|TRBV7-9
TGTGCCAGCAGCACGACAGACTTCTACGAGCAGTACTTC
CASSTTDFYEQYF